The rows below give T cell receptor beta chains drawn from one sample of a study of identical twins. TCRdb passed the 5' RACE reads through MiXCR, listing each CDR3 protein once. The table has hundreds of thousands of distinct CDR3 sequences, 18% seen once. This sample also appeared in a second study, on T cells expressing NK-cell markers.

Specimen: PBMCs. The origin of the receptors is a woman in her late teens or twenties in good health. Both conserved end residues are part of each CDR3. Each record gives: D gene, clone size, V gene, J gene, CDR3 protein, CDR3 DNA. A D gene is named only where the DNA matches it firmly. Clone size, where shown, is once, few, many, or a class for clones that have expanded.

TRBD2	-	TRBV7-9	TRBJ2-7	CASSGTSTNEQYF	TGTGCCAGCAGTGGGACTAGCACCAACGAGCAGTACTTC
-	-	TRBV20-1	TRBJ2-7	CSARYGSDSYEQYF	TGCAGTGCTAGGTACGGATCCGACTCCTACGAGCAGTACTTC
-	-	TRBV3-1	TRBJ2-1	CASSQVGVEQFF	TGTGCCAGCAGCCAAGTAGGGGTGGAGCAGTTCTTC
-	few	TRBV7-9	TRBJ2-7	CASSLPAGSYEQYF	TGTGCCAGCAGCCTCCCCGCAGGCTCCTACGAGCAGTACTTC
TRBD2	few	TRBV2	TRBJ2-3	CASRASGTGADTQYF	TGTGCCAGCAGAGCTAGCGGGACGGGTGCAGATACGCAGTATTTT
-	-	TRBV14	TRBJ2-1	CASSFGLGSYNEQFF	TGTGCCAGCAGCTTCGGACTCGGCTCCTACAATGAGCAGTTCTTC
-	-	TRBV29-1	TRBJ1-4	CSVEGDGEKLFF	TGCAGCGTTGAAGGGGACGGTGAAAAACTGTTTTTT
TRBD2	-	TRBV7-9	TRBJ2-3	CASSSPLAGENTDTQYF	TGTGCCAGCAGCTCGCCACTAGCGGGGGAGAACACAGATACGCAGTATTTT
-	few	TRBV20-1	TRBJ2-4	CSARGRAGNIQYF	TGCAGTGCTAGAGGACGGGCGGGAAACATTCAGTACTTC
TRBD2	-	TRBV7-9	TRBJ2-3	CASSLIAGSTDTQYF	TGTGCCAGCAGCTTAATAGCGGGCAGCACAGATACGCAGTATTTT
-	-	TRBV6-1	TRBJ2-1	CASSKPTLDEQFF	TGTGCCAGCAGTAAACCTACCCTCGATGAGCAGTTCTTC
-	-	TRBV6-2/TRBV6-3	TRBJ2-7	CASVSRQPYEQYF	TGTGCCAGCGTTTCGAGACAGCCCTACGAGCAGTACTTC
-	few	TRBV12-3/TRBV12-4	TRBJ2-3	CASSLRGPGDTQYF	TGTGCCAGCAGTTTGCGGGGGCCCGGGGATACGCAGTATTTT
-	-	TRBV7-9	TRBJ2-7	CASARDYEQYF	TGTGCCAGCGCGCGCGACTACGAGCAGTACTTC
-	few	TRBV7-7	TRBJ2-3	CALDTQYF	TGTGCTCTAGATACGCAGTATTTT
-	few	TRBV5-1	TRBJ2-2	CASSGAPSTGELFF	TGCGCCAGCAGCGGCGCACCTAGCACCGGGGAGCTGTTTTTT
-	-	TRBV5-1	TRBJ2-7	CASSLQGISFTYEQYF	TGCGCCAGCAGCTTGCAGGGAATCTCTTTCACCTACGAGCAGTACTTC
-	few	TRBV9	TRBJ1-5	CASSVEGSNQPQHF	TGTGCCAGCAGCGTTGAGGGGAGCAATCAGCCCCAGCATTTT
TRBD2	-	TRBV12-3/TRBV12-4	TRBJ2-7	CASSLNAGVYEQYF	TGTGCCAGCAGTTTAAACGCGGGAGTATACGAGCAGTACTTC
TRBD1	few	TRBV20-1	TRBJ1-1	CSARVDRGGTEAFF	TGCAGTGCTAGGGTAGACAGGGGCGGCACTGAAGCTTTCTTT
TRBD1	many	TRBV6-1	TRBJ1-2	CASSRLAGGSTYGYTF	TGTGCCAGCAGCCGACTAGCAGGGGGCAGTACCTATGGCTACACCTTC
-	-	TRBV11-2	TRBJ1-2	CASSLSQSWGYGYTF	TGTGCCAGCAGCTTAAGTCAGTCATGGGGCTATGGCTACACCTTC
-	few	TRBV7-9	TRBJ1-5	CASSGPGPNQPQHF	TGTGCCAGCAGCGGTCCGGGGCCGAATCAGCCCCAGCATTTT
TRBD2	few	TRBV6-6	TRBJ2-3	CASGLAGDTQYF	TGTGCCAGCGGACTAGCGGGAGATACGCAGTATTTT
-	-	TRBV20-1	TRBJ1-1	CSARGTAGGSTEAFF	TGCAGTGCTAGGGGGACGGCTGGAGGTAGCACTGAAGCTTTCTTT
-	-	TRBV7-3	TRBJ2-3	CASSSSRGDTQYF	TGTGCCAGCAGCTCGAGTCGTGGGGATACGCAGTATTTT
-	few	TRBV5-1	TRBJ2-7	CASSPSDSLGREQYF	TGCGCCAGCAGCCCTAGTGACTCCCTGGGGCGCGAGCAGTACTTC
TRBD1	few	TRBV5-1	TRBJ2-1	CASSLVFRGEQFF	TGCGCCAGCAGCTTGGTGTTCAGGGGGGAGCAGTTCTTC
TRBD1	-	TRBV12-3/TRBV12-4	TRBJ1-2	CASSSRIGTGGENTF	TGTGCCAGCAGTTCGCGAATCGGGACAGGGGGGGAAAACACCTTC
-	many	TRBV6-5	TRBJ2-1	CASSYSRVYNEQFF	TGTGCCAGCAGTTACTCACGGGTCTACAATGAGCAGTTCTTC
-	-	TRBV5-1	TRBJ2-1	CASSLGRGRHNEQFF	TGCGCCAGCAGCTTGGGCAGGGGAAGACACAATGAGCAGTTCTTC
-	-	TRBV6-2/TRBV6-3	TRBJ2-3	CASSYLSKATDTQYF	TGTGCCAGCAGTTACCTTTCTAAAGCCACAGATACGCAGTATTTT
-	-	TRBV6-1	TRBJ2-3	CASGGGSFTDTQYF	TGTGCCAGCGGTGGGGGGTCCTTCACAGATACGCAGTATTTT
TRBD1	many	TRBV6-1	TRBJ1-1	CASRRQGRTEAFF	TGTGCCAGCAGGCGACAGGGGCGCACTGAAGCTTTCTTT
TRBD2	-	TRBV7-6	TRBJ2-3	CASSLGTSRGDTQYF	TGTGCCAGCAGCTTAGGGACTAGCCGTGGAGATACGCAGTATTTT
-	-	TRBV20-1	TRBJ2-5	CSARSRETQYF	TGCAGTGCTAGATCGAGGGAGACCCAGTACTTC
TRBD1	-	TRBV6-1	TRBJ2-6	CAGHGQGRPGANVLTF	TGTGCCGGACACGGACAGGGCAGGCCTGGGGCCAACGTCCTGACTTTC
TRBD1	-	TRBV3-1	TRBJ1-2	CACSRLFDRDYGYTF	TGTGCCTGCAGCCGATTATTCGACAGGGACTATGGCTACACCTTC
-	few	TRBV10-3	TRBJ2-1	CAISDDGGRHEQFF	TGTGCCATCAGTGATGACGGGGGGCGTCATGAGCAGTTCTTC
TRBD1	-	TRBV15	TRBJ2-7	CATSEQGAGFYEQYF	TGTGCCACCAGCGAACAGGGGGCTGGGTTCTACGAGCAGTACTTC
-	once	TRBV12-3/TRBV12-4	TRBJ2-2	CASSLGDSFRRELFF	TGTGCCAGCAGTTTGGGGGACTCATTCCGCCGGGAGCTGTTTTTT
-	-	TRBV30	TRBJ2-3	CAWSKFSRPDTQYF	TGTGCCTGGAGTAAGTTCAGCAGGCCAGATACGCAGTATTTT
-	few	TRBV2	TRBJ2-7	CATGGSDEQYF	TGTGCCACCGGAGGTAGCGACGAGCAGTACTTC
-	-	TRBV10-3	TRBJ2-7	CAISGSPLSSYEQYF	TGTGCCATCAGTGGAAGCCCCCTTAGCTCCTACGAGCAGTACTTC
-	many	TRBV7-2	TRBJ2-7	CASSLSQYEQYF	TGTGCCAGCAGTTTATCCCAGTACGAGCAGTACTTC
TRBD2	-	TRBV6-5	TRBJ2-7	CVSSLLAGSSYEQYF	TGTGTCAGCAGTTTGTTAGCGGGGAGCTCCTACGAGCAGTACTTC
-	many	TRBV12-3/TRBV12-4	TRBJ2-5	CASSPTSYQETQYF	TGTGCCAGCAGCCCTACCTCGTACCAAGAGACCCAGTACTTC
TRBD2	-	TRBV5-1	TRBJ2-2	CASSWTSGAELFF	TGCGCCAGCAGCTGGACTAGCGGAGCGGAGCTGTTTTTT
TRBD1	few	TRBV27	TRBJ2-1	CASRVTGGPNEQFF	TGTGCCAGCAGAGTGACAGGGGGGCCCAATGAGCAGTTCTTC
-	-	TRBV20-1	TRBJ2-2	CSARDARSTGELFF	TGCAGTGCTAGAGACGCGCGCAGCACCGGGGAGCTGTTTTTT
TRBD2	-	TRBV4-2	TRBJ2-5	CASSQALAGGSFQETQYF	TGTGCCAGCAGCCAGGCCCTAGCGGGGGGCTCATTCCAAGAGACCCAGTACTTC
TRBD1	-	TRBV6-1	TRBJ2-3	CASSPDRWDTDTQYF	TGTGCCAGCAGCCCGGACAGGTGGGACACAGATACGCAGTATTTT
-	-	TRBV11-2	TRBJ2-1	CASSFGMNEQFF	TGTGCCAGCAGCTTCGGCATGAATGAGCAGTTCTTC
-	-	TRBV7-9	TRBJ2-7	CASSKEGRVREQYF	TGTGCCAGCAGCAAAGAGGGTAGGGTGAGAGAGCAGTACTTC
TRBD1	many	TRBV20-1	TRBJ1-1	CSAAKSGQGAAFF	TGCAGTGCTGCCAAATCTGGACAGGGGGCAGCTTTCTTT